Below, 9 T cell receptor beta chains from the same sample are listed, as sequenced in a study of blood T cell repertoires in COVID-19. Repertoires were generated with immunoSEQ multiplex PCR, while TCRdb's copy carries only in-frame clones and drops some. The repertoire holds 150,000 to 200,000 clones, with roughly 82% as singletons. Sequencing was carried out using peripheral blood. The receptor set was obtained from an older woman with COVID-19, enrolled during active disease.

This clone was recorded a few times. The rearrangement links TRBV6-6 to TRBJ2-7; 12 positions match TRBD2. Germline values: CDR1 MNHNY, CDR2 SVGAGI (reference sequence). The CDR3 contains 15 residues. J was trimmed by 2 bases and V by 7 bases; bases with no gene match: 6. CDR3 in DNA: TGTGCCAGCACCGAAAGGACTAGCGGGACCTACGAGCAGTACTTC. It encodes CASTERTSGTYEQYF.

This sequence joins TRBV7-3 and TRBJ2-3, with TRBD1 matching 7 bases. The ends lost 4 bases at V and 9 bases at J; junction bases unmatched: 13. In germline, CDR1 is SGHTA, CDR2 FQGTGA. The CDR3 loop spans 15 amino acids. The CDR3 here is CASSSRGQRGETQYF. CDR3 DNA sequence: TGTGCCAGCAGCTCCCGGGGACAGCGTGGGGAGACGCAGTATTTT.

The V call is TRBV14, the J call TRBJ2-3, with TRBD2 identical over 12 bases. CDR1 and CDR2 (germline): SGHDN, FVKESK. The junction had 10 bases not matched to a gene; V was cut back by 0 bases and J by 6 bases. The CDR3 runs to 18 residues. Written as DNA, the CDR3 is TGTGCCAGCAGCCAAGAAAGTCCTAGCGGGGGGGCCTGGGATACGCAGTATTTT. Amino acids: CASSQESPSGGAWDTQYF.

The chain combines TRBV5-1 with TRBJ2-2, with TRBD1 identical over 7 bases. V lost 2 bases and J lost 4; bases outside the gene matches: 5. The CDR3 is 15 amino acids. Germline V lookup: CDR1 SGHRS, CDR2 YFSETQ. CDR3 protein: CASSFDRAGTGELFF. CDR3 coding DNA: TGCGCCAGCAGCTTCGACAGGGCGGGCACCGGGGAGCTGTTTTTT.

The chain employs TRBV12-5 and TRBJ2-7, with D maybe TRBD1 (6 bases). Germline V gives CDR1 LGHNT, CDR2 FRNRAP. Deletions cut 2 bases from V and 2 bases from J, with 13 bases between. The CDR3 sequence is 15 residues long. The CDR3 bases are TGTGCTAGTGGTTTGTCCACGGACAGAACCTACGAGCAGTACGTC. Translated: CASGLSTDRTYEQYV.

A few counts support this clone. The chain combines TRBV28 with TRBJ2-2; TRBD2 matches 7 bases. This CDR3 has 14 amino acids. CDR1 and CDR2 from the germline V gene are MDHEN and SYDVKM. V trimming: 3 bases; J trimming: 6 bases; junction bases outside the gene matches: 4. The CDR3 DNA sequence: TGTGCCAGCAGTTTTGGGGGGGTAGCCGGGGAGCTGTTTTTT. Protein product: CASSFGGVAGELFF.

This chain links TRBV9 with TRBJ2-5; 7 nucleotides line up with TRBD1. This CDR3 spans 12 amino acids. Germline V gene lookup returns CDR1 SGDLS and CDR2 YYNGEE. Losses at the gene ends were 3 bases for V and 8 bases for J; bases not matched to a gene: 4. CDR3 bases: TGTGCCAGCAGCGCCGGGGACAGTACCCAGTACTTC. Translation gives CASSAGDSTQYF. The entire variable domain, with the rest obtained from reference TRBV9 and TRBJ2-5, is as follows: DSGVTQTPKHLITATGQRVTLRCSPRSGDLSVYWYQQSLDQGLQFLIQYYNGEERAKGNILERFSAQQFPDLHSELNLSSLELGDSALYFCASSAGDSTQYFGPGTRLLVL.

The J gene is TRBJ1-2, the V gene TRBV2, with D perhaps TRBD1 (6 bases). Germline V gene lookup returns CDR1 SNHLY and CDR2 FYNNEI. This CDR3 has 13 residues. V was pared by 1 base and J by 3 bases, with 6 bases between. CDR3 residues: CASSEGTDYGYTF. The CDR3, as DNA: TGTGCCAGCAGTGAAGGGACAGACTATGGCTACACCTTC.

In its sample, this clone was seen once. This sequence joins TRBV15 and TRBJ2-2, with D possibly being TRBD2 (7 bases). The CDR3 covers 16 residues. Germline V lookup: CDR1 LNHNV, CDR2 YYDKDF (reference sequence). The V and J ends lost 1 base and 1 base respectively, with 10 bases between them. This CDR3 reads CATSRGGGVNTGELFF. The CDR3 DNA reads TGTGCCACCAGCAGAGGAGGGGGGGTGAACACCGGGGAGCTGTTTTTT.